This T cell receptor (beta chain) was observed in a study of cytomegalovirus exposure and HLA in healthy donors. This clone was picked up a small number of times. Its target is unknown. The PCR had 60 Vbeta and 13 Jbeta primers. TCRdb keeps only in-frame clones here, not all; method: immunoSEQ multiplex PCR. Among some 160,000 clones listed, 65% to 85% were seen once. Study observations and caveats: Common viral pathogens seemed, in a later analysis, to connect with several of the most significant clusters. A later analysis found that most CMV-associated TCR beta chains appeared HLA-restricted. Usually a TCR sequence was rare, but some public TCRs were found in many donors. Differences between HLA loci emerged in a later analysis of TCR association rates, with DRB1 most and HLA-C fewest.

The V and J ends lost 3 bases and 5 bases respectively, with 13 bases between them. Germline V gives CDR1 WSHSY, CDR2 SAAADI. The CDR3 extends over 14 amino acids. The sample comprised PBMCs. This chain uses TRBV10-2 with TRBJ1-1, with D unclear. The source of this sequence is a man between 60 and 75 years old in good health and CMV-seronegative. CDR3 protein: CASSDPRRGTEAFF. As DNA, the CDR3 is TGCGCCAGCAGTGACCCTCGTCGGGGAACTGAAGCTTTCTTT.